This passage covers 20 T cell receptor beta chains from one sample sequenced in a study of cytomegalovirus exposure and HLA in healthy donors. The study ran its PCR with 60 Vbeta and 13 Jbeta primers. Some clones are missing from TCRdb's copy, which holds only in-frame ones; the method was immunoSEQ multiplex PCR. The data contain 130,000 or so clones, around 67% of them singletons. Sequenced material: PBMCs. Receptor source: a woman between 40 and 50 years old in good health and CMV-seropositive.

The gene calls are TRBV30 and TRBJ1-5, with TRBD1 matching 10 bases. Germline V lookup: CDR1 GTSNPN, CDR2 SVGIG (reference sequence). The V gene end was trimmed by 4 bases and the J gene end by 7 bases; junction bases not matched to a gene: 7. The CDR3 runs 14 residues. The CDR3 DNA follows: TGTGCCTGGACCGACAGGGGGCCTAACCAGCCCCAGCATTTT. It yields the protein CAWTDRGPNQPQHF.

The J gene is TRBJ2-7, the V gene TRBV28; perhaps TRBD1 as D (6 bases). The CDR3 is made up of 14 amino acids. V was clipped by 7 bases and J by 1 base, with 14 bases between them. Germline CDR1 reads MDHEN; CDR2 reads SYDVKM. The CDR3 nucleotides are TGTGCCAGCAATTCCTGGACAGATTCCTACGAGCAGTACTTC. Translating it yields CASNSWTDSYEQYF.

The chain is built from TRBV6-4 and TRBJ2-7, with unresolved D. The length of the CDR3 is 13 residues. The V end lost 2 bases, the J end lost 4 bases, and 9 bases lay between the germline ends. Germline CDR1 is MRHNA and CDR2 is SNTAGT. CDR3 nucleotide sequence: TGTGCCAGCAGTGACGATAGTTTTTACGAGCAGTACTTC. As protein: CASSDDSFYEQYF.

The chain uses TRBV28 and TRBJ2-5; TRBD2 is a possible D gene (5 bases). The CDR3 length is 12 residues. Between the trimmed V and J ends, which lost 6 bases and 5 bases, there was a span of 10 bases. Germline V gene sequence: CDR1 MDHEN, CDR2 SYDVKM. CDR3 amino acids: CASRSPGETQYF. Written as DNA, the CDR3 is TGTGCCAGCAGGTCCCCGGGGGAGACCCAGTACTTC.

V is TRBV19 and J is TRBJ1-1; D unresolved. The germline gives CDR1 LNHDA, CDR2 SQIVND (reference sequence). This CDR3 is built from 14 residues. The V gene lost 6 bases and the J gene lost 3 bases, with 14 bases spanning the gap. DNA of the CDR3: TGTGCCAGTAGCCTGATAGCCCAGTACACTGAAGCTTTCTTT. This gives the protein CASSLIAQYTEAFF. Complete variable domain (other parts from reference TRBV19 and TRBJ1-1): DGGITQSPKYLFRKEGQNVTLSCEQNLNHDAMYWYRQDPGQGLRLIYYSQIVNDFQKGDIAEGYSVSREKKESFPLTVTSAQKNPTAFYLCASSLIAQYTEAFFGQGTRLTVV.

The J gene is TRBJ1-1, the V gene TRBV19, with 10 bases lining up with TRBD1. Germline V gene sequence: CDR1 LNHDA, CDR2 SQIVND (reference sequence). This CDR3 is 17 amino acids long. The V and J ends lost 5 bases and 3 bases, in that order; junction bases with no gene match: 12. The CDR3 coding sequence is TGTGCCAGTAGTCCGATGACAGGGGGCTATCGGGACACTGAAGCTTTCTTT. Amino acids: CASSPMTGGYRDTEAFF.

The CDR3 sequence is CASSQELEGGGLLDEQFF. CDR3 DNA: TGTGCCAGCAGCCAAGAGCTCGAAGGGGGGGGGTTATTAGATGAGCAGTTCTTC. The V and J genes are TRBV4-2 and TRBJ2-1; D is perhaps TRBD2 (7 bases). The V end lost 0 bases, the J end lost 8 bases, and 23 bases lay between the germline ends. The CDR3 sequence is 18 residues long. Germline V CDR1 and CDR2: LGHNA, YNFKEQ.

V gene TRBV19 combines with J gene TRBJ1-5; 11 positions agree with TRBD1. V was clipped by 6 bases and J by 7 bases; unmatched bases: 11. The germline V gene has CDR1 LNHDA and CDR2 SQIVND (reference sequence). This CDR3 is built from 16 residues. The CDR3 DNA is TGTGCCAGTAGGCTAGGACAGGGGGCGGCGGGGCAGCCCCAGCATTTT. Its translation: CASRLGQGAAGQPQHF.

The rearrangement uses TRBV9 and TRBJ1-2; D gene uncertain. V was trimmed by 6 bases and J by 4 bases, leaving 22 bases between them. Germline V gene sequence: CDR1 SGDLS, CDR2 YYNGEE. This CDR3 has 16 amino acids. For the CDR3, the DNA is TGTGCCAGCACCGACGCTCGGGCCCGAGGGAGCTATGGCTACACCTTC. Translation gives CASTDARARGSYGYTF.

This clone was counted many times. The V and J genes are TRBV6-1 and TRBJ2-1; 12 nucleotides agree with TRBD2. V shed 2 bases and J 4 bases; nucleotides not matched to a gene: 0. CDR1 is MNHNS, CDR2 SASEGT, per germline. The CDR3 consists of 15 residues. CDR3: CASSELAGGYNEQFF. The CDR3 DNA reads TGTGCCAGCAGTGAACTAGCGGGAGGGTACAATGAGCAGTTCTTC.

The chain recombines TRBV6-4 with TRBJ2-1; possibly TRBD2 for D (5 bases). CDR3 length equals 13 residues. V shed 5 bases and J shed 5 bases, with 10 bases lying between them. The germline CDR1 and CDR2 sequences are MRHNA and SNTAGT. CDR3 DNA sequence: TGTGCCAGCAGTTTAGACGGGAACAATGAGCAGTTCTTC. This gives the protein CASSLDGNNEQFF.

The rearrangement uses TRBV5-1 and TRBJ1-6; maybe TRBD1 (5 bases). Germline-derived CDR1 and CDR2 are SGHRS and YFSETQ. This CDR3 is built from 17 residues. The V end lost 5 bases, the J end lost 4 bases, and 19 bases lay between the germline ends. As DNA, the CDR3 is TGCGCCAGCAGACGGACACCGGATGATTTATATAATTCACCCCTCCACTTT. This gives the protein CASRRTPDDLYNSPLHF.

The rearrangement joins TRBV27 to TRBJ2-2; the match to TRBD2 covers 8 bases. CDR1 and CDR2 from the germline V gene are MNHEY and SMNVEV (reference sequence). This CDR3 is built from 15 residues. V gave up 7 bases and J gave up 3 bases; unmatched junction bases: 7. The CDR3 nucleotides are TGTGCCAGCAAGAACGGGGGGGGTGACACCGGGGAGCTGTTTTTT. It encodes CASKNGGGDTGELFF.

This chain uses TRBV18 with TRBJ1-1, with 8 bases identical to TRBD1. This CDR3 comprises 14 residues. V dropped 1 base and J dropped 7; count of bases not matched to a gene: 5. CDR1 KGHSH and CDR2 LQKENI come from the germline V gene. CDR3 sequence reads: CASSPRDRGGEAFF. The CDR3 DNA sequence: TGTGCCAGCTCACCACGTGACAGGGGAGGTGAAGCTTTCTTT. Using reference TRBV18 and TRBJ1-1 for the parts outside the CDR3, the full variable domain is NAGVMQNPRHLVRRRGQEARLRCSPMKGHSHVYWYRQLPEEGLKFMVYLQKENIIDESGMPKERFSAEFPKEGPSILRIQQVVRGDSAAYFCASSPRDRGGEAFFGQGTRLTVV.

The gene calls are TRBV28 and TRBJ2-1, with 9 bases identical to TRBD1. Germline lookup yields CDR1 MDHEN and CDR2 SYDVKM. With 10 bases clipped from V and 7 bases from J, the junction kept 14 bases outside the gene matches. This CDR3 contains 15 residues. In DNA form, the CDR3 reads TGTGCCACCTCCTTTGGACAGGGGAAGGGAAATGAGCAGTTCTTC. This encodes CATSFGQGKGNEQFF.

The genes are TRBV5-1 and TRBJ1-4; D remains ambiguous. Germline CDR1 and CDR2: SGHRS and YFSETQ. Trimming shortened V by 3 bases and J by 3 bases, and 12 bases separated the two germline ends. The CDR3 length is 15 residues. CDR3 bases: TGCGCCAGCAGCTCCGGGGTGGGCCCTAATGAAAAACTGTTTTTT. Translating it yields CASSSGVGPNEKLFF.

The V call is TRBV4-2, the J call TRBJ1-5; D perhaps matches TRBD1 (5 bases). Germline V gene lookup returns CDR1 LGHNA and CDR2 YNFKEQ. The V and J ends lost 5 bases and 0 bases respectively, with 14 bases between them. The CDR3 is 16 residues long. In DNA, the CDR3 is TGTGCCAGCAGCTTGGGGACTCGCTATAGCAATCAGCCCCAGCATTTT. Its translation: CASSLGTRYSNQPQHF.

The table lists this clone with a count of one. Since the CDR3 does not end with the conserved phenylalanine or tryptophan, this likely comes from a read error. The DNA is left out, because the CDR3 cannot be placed on it with certainty; the CDR3 is given as TCRdb lists it. The chain carries TRBV11-3 and TRBJ2-7; TRBD1 is taken as the D call from the table, unchecked against the DNA. The germline V gene has CDR1 SGHNT and CDR2 YENEEA. The CDR3 is 9 residues long, counting both termini. The CDR3 loop is CASSSRDSR.

CDR3 DNA sequence: TGTGCCAGCAGCCAAGATTTCGGAGGGTGGGGCGGCTACACCTTC. Protein sequence: CASSQDFGGWGGYTF. This rearrangement joins TRBV14 to TRBJ1-2; a weak D match, TRBD1 (5 bases). The CDR3 consists of 15 residues. Germline CDR1 SGHDN, CDR2 FVKESK. V gave up 0 bases and J gave up 8 bases, with 16 bases separating them.

V gene TRBV7-2 combines with J gene TRBJ2-3; 8 bases map to TRBD2. Germline V CDR1 and CDR2: SGHTA, FQGNSA. This CDR3 has 15 residues. V dropped 4 bases and J dropped 2; count of bases not matched to a gene: 5. CDR3 nucleotide sequence: TGTGCCAGCAGCTACCAGCGGGGGCTCACAGATACGCAGTATTTT. Translating it yields CASSYQRGLTDTQYF.